Reported below is one TCR beta chain. Its antigen remains unknown. An end of the junction differs from the germline gene, which may be a read error. The library came from three nested PCR rounds adapted from ARM-PCR protocols. Each CDR3 protein gets one entry after TCRdb re-called the multiplex PCR reads with MiXCR. The data contain some 80,000 distinct CDR3 sequences, roughly 80% of them singletons. The record originates from a study of tumor and adjacent non-tumor tissue in lung cancer. Regarding the study as a whole: TCR diversity was significantly greater in tumor than normal lung tissue. Tumor repertoires had a smaller top 100 clone share than normal lung.

This sample's RNA came from whole unsorted tissue. The normal lung tissue was taken more than 3 cm from the tumor edge. Germline lookup yields CDR1 MDHEN and CDR2 SYDVKM. The CDR3 is 15 residues long. This sequence joins TRBV28 and TRBJ2-1; D possibly corresponds to TRBD1 (7 bases). This clonotype originated in a man aged 60 to 69 with non-small cell lung cancer. The sequenced material came from distant non-tumor lung tissue. This CDR3 reads CARSLQGGRGNEQFF. The CDR3 DNA reads TGTGCCAGAAGTTTACAAGGGGGCCGGGGGAATGAGCAGTTCTTC.